A single sample gave rise to the 25 T cell receptor beta chains below, sequenced in a study of cytomegalovirus exposure and HLA in healthy donors. PCR primers comprised 60 Vbeta and 13 Jbeta primers. The data were produced by immunoSEQ multiplex PCR, yet TCRdb's version contains in-frame clones alone and is incomplete. The sample carries about 180,000 clones, roughly four fifths recorded once. Sample: PBMCs. These receptors came from a woman aged 45 to 65 in good health and CMV-seronegative.

J is TRBJ2-7 and V is TRBV28, with 10 nucleotides matching TRBD2. With 5 bases clipped from V and 3 bases from J, the junction kept 7 bases outside the gene matches. The CDR3 consists of 15 residues. CDR1 is MDHEN and CDR2 is SYDVKM in the germline V gene. In DNA form, the CDR3 reads TGTGCCAGCAGTCCCCCCCTAGCGGGAGACTACGAGCAGTACTTC. Amino acids: CASSPPLAGDYEQYF.

This clone was observed once. This sequence joins TRBV28 and TRBJ1-2; D is perhaps TRBD1 (5 bases). Germline V gene data show CDR1 as MDHEN and CDR2 as SYDVKM. The CDR3 sequence is 12 residues long. V dropped 4 bases and J dropped 7 bases, with 10 bases sitting between them. The CDR3 DNA follows: TGTGCCAGCAGTTATTCAGGGTTTGGCTACACCTTC. Protein sequence: CASSYSGFGYTF.

The chain links TRBV5-1 to TRBJ1-1, with 8 bases aligning to TRBD1. This CDR3 has 15 amino acids. V lost 1 base, J lost 4 bases, and 6 bases stayed unmatched. CDR1 and CDR2 from the germline V gene are SGHRS and YFSETQ. In DNA form, the CDR3 reads TGCGCCAGCAGCTTGACAGGGGGGGGTAGCACTGAAGCTTTCTTT. Protein sequence: CASSLTGGGSTEAFF.

The chain uses TRBV18 and TRBJ1-1; 8 bases match TRBD1. The junction had 2 bases not matched to a gene; V was cut back by 0 bases and J by 2 bases. Looked up from germline, CDR1 is KGHSH and CDR2 is LQKENI. This CDR3 has 15 residues. This CDR3 reads CASSPPGTGNTEAFF. CDR3 coding DNA: TGTGCCAGCTCACCACCAGGGACAGGTAACACTGAAGCTTTCTTT.

CDR3 DNA: TGTGCCAGCAGTGCTCTTTCCACCGGGGAGCTGTTTTTT. It yields the protein CASSALSTGELFF. The chain joins TRBV2 to TRBJ2-2; D not resolved. The CDR3 loop spans 13 amino acids. The V gene's germline CDR1 is SNHLY and CDR2 FYNNEI. Trimming removed 4 bases at V and 4 bases at J, with 7 bases between.

This chain uses TRBV4-3 with TRBJ1-2; D is undetermined. This CDR3 comprises 15 residues. V shed 0 bases and J shed 4 bases, with 12 bases lying between them. The germline V gene encodes CDR1 LGHNA and CDR2 YSLEER. CDR3: CASSQDANGVYGYTF. The CDR3 region has the DNA TGCGCCAGCAGCCAAGACGCTAACGGGGTCTATGGCTACACCTTC.

This clone was counted once. V gene TRBV7-6 combines with J gene TRBJ2-3; TRBD2 is a possible D gene (5 bases). The CDR3 runs to 14 residues. V was cut by 4 bases and J by 2 bases, with 10 bases left in between. Germline V gene sequence: CDR1 SGHVS, CDR2 FNYEAQ. The CDR3 sequence: CASSSLDYTDTQYF. As DNA, the CDR3 is TGTGCCAGCAGCTCTCTAGACTACACAGATACGCAGTATTTT. The entire variable domain, with the rest obtained from reference TRBV7-6 and TRBJ2-3, is as follows: GAGVSQSPRYKVTKRGQDVALRCDPISGHVSLYWYRQALGQGPEFLTYFNYEAQQDKSGLPNDRFSAERPEGSISTLTIQRTEQRDSAMYRCASSSLDYTDTQYFGPGTRLTVL.

This clone has only a few counts. This chain links TRBV4-3 with TRBJ1-3; D possibly corresponds to TRBD1 (6 bases). V dropped 4 bases and J dropped 4 bases, with 17 bases sitting between them. In germline, CDR1 is LGHNA, CDR2 YSLEER. The CDR3 runs to 16 residues. CDR3 sequence (DNA): TGCGCCAGCAGCCCCTTACTTACAGGGAACGGAAACACCATATATTTT. Protein product: CASSPLLTGNGNTIYF.

J is TRBJ1-1 and V is TRBV5-1; D may be TRBD1 (5 bases). The CDR3 runs to 16 residues. Germline V lookup: CDR1 SGHRS, CDR2 YFSETQ. With 2 bases removed from V and 0 bases from J, the gap between germline ends came to 14 bases. The CDR3 DNA sequence: TGCGCCAGCAGCTTTTTTGGGTCAGGGTTGAACACTGAAGCTTTCTTT. Protein product: CASSFFGSGLNTEAFF.

This clone was counted a few times. The chain couples TRBV2 to TRBJ1-5, with D perhaps matching TRBD1 (5 bases). The germline V and J ends were trimmed by 6 bases and 4 bases, with 13 bases remaining between them. This CDR3 is 14 amino acids long. Looked up from germline, CDR1 is SNHLY and CDR2 is FYNNEI. The CDR3 reads CASRRDWENQPQHF. In DNA form, the CDR3 reads TGTGCCAGCAGGAGGGACTGGGAGAATCAGCCCCAGCATTTT.

The chain joins TRBV2 to TRBJ2-3, with D perhaps matching TRBD2 (5 bases). The CDR3 is 12 amino acids. CDR1 and CDR2 from the germline V gene are SNHLY and FYNNEI. Trimming shortened V by 8 bases and J by 2 bases, and 8 bases separated the two germline ends. CDR3 DNA: TGTGCCAGCGGAGGATACACAGATACGCAGTATTTT. This sequence encodes CASGGYTDTQYF. Filled out from reference TRBV2 and TRBJ2-3, the complete variable domain reads EPEVTQTPSHQVTQMGQEVILRCVPISNHLYFYWYRQILGQKVEFLVSFYNNEISEKSEIFDDQFSVERPDGSNFTLKIRSTKLEDSAMYFCASGGYTDTQYFGPGTRLTVL.

The chain couples TRBV6-5 to TRBJ2-7; 10 bases map to TRBD1. Germline V CDR1 and CDR2: MNHEY, SVGAGI. This CDR3 region has 15 residues. J was trimmed by 3 bases and V by 0 bases; bases with no gene match: 2. CDR3 in amino acids: CASSYSGTGVYEQYF. The CDR3 nucleotides read TGTGCCAGCAGTTACTCCGGGACAGGGGTCTACGAGCAGTACTTC.

Notes on this clone: Other DNA sequences in the sample encode the same CDR3. The V gene is TRBV6-5, the J gene TRBJ1-2, with D tentatively TRBD1 (6 bases). The V gene's germline CDR1 is MNHEY and CDR2 SVGAGI. CDR3 size: 15 residues. Trimming removed 6 bases from V and 2 bases from J, with 16 bases in between. In DNA form, the CDR3 reads TGTGCCAGCAGACTAGGACAGCTTCCGAACTATGGCTACACCTTC. It is translated as CASRLGQLPNYGYTF.

Only one count was recorded for this clone. The J gene is TRBJ2-1, the V gene TRBV11-2; D is unclear. Between the trimmed V and J ends, which lost 1 base and 7 bases, there was a span of 11 bases. Germline CDR1 is SGHAT and CDR2 is FQNNGV. This CDR3 has 14 residues. The CDR3 is CASSLASSGNEQFF. The CDR3 nucleotides read TGTGCCAGCAGCTTAGCGAGTTCGGGTAATGAGCAGTTCTTC.

This clone appeared once. The gene calls are TRBV19 and TRBJ2-5; D uncertain. V dropped 4 bases and J dropped 3 bases, with 9 bases sitting between them. The CDR3 contains 13 residues. Germline V gene sequence: CDR1 LNHDA, CDR2 SQIVND (reference sequence). CDR3 loop: CASSTYLEETQYF. In DNA, the CDR3 is TGTGCCAGTAGTACCTACTTGGAAGAGACCCAGTACTTC.

The chain couples TRBV5-4 to TRBJ2-3, with 9 bases aligning to TRBD2. In germline, CDR1 is SGHNT, CDR2 YYREEE (reference sequence). The CDR3 is 17 amino acids. The ends lost 6 bases at V and 3 bases at J; junction bases unmatched: 14. The CDR3 spells CASTLGFAGGPTDTQYF. CDR3 DNA sequence: TGTGCCAGCACCCTGGGGTTCGCGGGAGGGCCGACAGATACGCAGTATTTT.

The chain uses TRBV5-4 and TRBJ2-7; a weak D match, TRBD2 (7 bases). CDR1 and CDR2 from the germline V gene are SGHNT and YYREEE (reference sequence). This CDR3 region has 20 residues. V was clipped by 2 bases and J by 0 bases, with 27 bases between them. CDR3 amino acids: CASSLGGGMGSGRRSYEQYF. CDR3 coding DNA: TGTGCCAGCAGCTTAGGGGGGGGTATGGGTAGCGGTCGACGCTCCTACGAGCAGTACTTC.

In DNA, the CDR3 is TGTGCCAGCAGTTACTCCGCAGGGGCTGCTGGCTACACCTTC. As protein: CASSYSAGAAGYTF. The V and J genes are TRBV6-5 and TRBJ1-2, with a possible D match to TRBD1 (6 bases). This CDR3 contains 14 residues. CDR1 MNHEY and CDR2 SVGAGI come from the germline V gene. Trimming took 0 bases from V and 7 from J, leaving 12 bases between them.

The V gene is TRBV27, the J gene TRBJ2-7; perhaps TRBD1 as D (6 bases). Germline CDR1 is MNHEY and CDR2 is SMNVEV (reference sequence). The CDR3 runs 15 residues. V was cut by 5 bases and J by 0 bases, with 14 bases left in between. CDR3 coding DNA: TGTGCCAGCAGTCAGTCAGGGGTTTCCTCCTACGAGCAGTACTTC. It yields the protein CASSQSGVSSYEQYF.

The chain has TRBV2 and TRBJ2-1, with TRBD2 matching 11 bases. Germline values: CDR1 SNHLY, CDR2 FYNNEI. This CDR3 region has 13 residues. With 9 bases clipped from V and 4 bases from J, the junction kept 2 bases outside the gene matches. CDR3 amino acids: CARASGRYNEQFF. The CDR3 nucleotides are TGTGCCAGAGCTAGCGGGAGGTACAATGAGCAGTTCTTC. Together with reference TRBV2 and TRBJ2-1, the CDR3 gives the full variable domain: EPEVTQTPSHQVTQMGQEVILRCVPISNHLYFYWYRQILGQKVEFLVSFYNNEISEKSEIFDDQFSVERPDGSNFTLKIRSTKLEDSAMYFCARASGRYNEQFFGPGTRLTVL.

The chain uses TRBV28 and TRBJ1-4; no clear D gene. Germline V gene sequence: CDR1 MDHEN, CDR2 SYDVKM. This CDR3 comprises 14 residues. Trimming removed 3 bases at V and 8 bases at J, with 13 bases between. The CDR3 sequence: CASSFLGGVEKLFF. CDR3 in DNA: TGTGCCAGCAGTTTTCTTGGAGGTGTAGAAAAACTGTTTTTT.

J is TRBJ2-5 and V is TRBV7-9; D might be TRBD2 (7 bases). The end of the DNA is better explained by TRBJ2-7, so the J call may be wrong. In germline, CDR1 is SEHNR, CDR2 FQNEAQ (reference sequence). The CDR3 totals 16 residues. DNA of the CDR3: TGTGCCAGCAGCTTCCCGGGGGGCCTTCCTCCCTACGAGCAGTACTTC. This encodes CASSFPGGLPPYEQYF.

V is TRBV9 and J is TRBJ2-1, with TRBD2 matching 7 bases. The germline gives CDR1 SGDLS, CDR2 YYNGEE. Germline trimming cut 3 bases from V and 2 bases from J; bases unmatched to any gene: 5. This CDR3 contains 15 residues. The CDR3 loop reads CASSGGGSTYNEQFF. DNA of the CDR3: TGTGCCAGCAGCGGGGGCGGGAGTACCTACAATGAGCAGTTCTTC.

The V gene is TRBV10-3, the J gene TRBJ1-1, with D possibly matching TRBD1 (6 bases). The CDR3 extends over 13 amino acids. V lost 6 bases and J 0 bases, leaving 8 bases between the germline ends. Looked up from germline, CDR1 is ENHRY and CDR2 is SYGVKD. DNA for the CDR3: TGTGCCATCAGGAGGGACATGAACACTGAAGCTTTCTTT. Its protein is CAIRRDMNTEAFF.

The chain carries TRBV2 and TRBJ1-2, with D uncertain. V was cut by 4 bases and J by 8 bases, with 11 bases left in between. The CDR3 contains 12 residues. Looked up from germline, CDR1 is SNHLY and CDR2 is FYNNEI. The CDR3, as DNA: TGTGCCAGCAGTGCTAACAGAGAAGGCTACACCTTC. It yields the protein CASSANREGYTF.